The T cell receptor (beta chain) described here comes from a study of CD8 T cells in ankylosing spondylitis. Findings and caveats of the study: CD8+ by phenotype, disease-linked clones were relatively rare in peripheral blood.

Making use of molecular barcodes, quantitative 5'-RACE generated TCR beta libraries. TCRdb recomputed calls from the 5' RACE reads with MiXCR, one row per CDR3 protein. Of some 130,000 distinct CDR3 sequences in the sample, roughly an eighth were seen once. As concerns this clonotype: Its antigen is currently unknown.

The CDR3 runs to 16 residues. Germline values: CDR1 SGHRS, CDR2 YFSETQ. The junction had 5 bases not matched to a gene; V was cut back by 1 base and J by 5 bases. V usage is TRBV5-1 and J usage is TRBJ2-1, with TRBD2 matching over 11 bases. Specimen: blood, either unsorted or a sorted T cell fraction (not recorded which). This receptor was taken from a female donor with ankylosing spondylitis or in good health (not recorded which). The CDR3: CASSLLPGLADNEQFF. CDR3 coding DNA: TGCGCCAGCAGCTTGTTACCGGGACTAGCGGACAATGAGCAGTTCTTC. Full variable domain (rest looked up from reference TRBV5-1 and TRBJ2-1): KAGVTQTPRYLIKTRGQQVTLSCSPISGHRSVSWYQQTPGQGLQFLFEYFSETQRNKGNFPGRFSGRQFSNSRSEMNVSTLELGDSALYLCASSLLPGLADNEQFFGPGTRLTVL.